Detailed here is one T cell receptor beta chain. Antigen specificity is unknown. These data are taken from a study of breast tumors, draining lymph nodes, adjacent tissues. Germline lookup yields CDR1 SQVTM and CDR2 ANQGSEA. J was trimmed by 10 bases and V by 7 bases; bases with no gene match: 12. The CDR3 runs 14 residues. One entry per CDR3 protein, called by TCRdb with MiXCR from the multiplex PCR reads. The sample consists of approximately 7,600 distinct CDR3 sequences, about 76% of them appearing once. Notes on the study in general: Most tumor T cells seemingly derive from lymph node, then expand in tumor. The lymph node origin of tumor T cells was framed as consistent with a hypothesis, not demonstrated. Luminal-like breast cancer showed significantly greater tumor-nontumor repertoire similarity than basal-like breast cancer did. Tumor TCR diversity was below lymph nodes but above nontumor tissue.

The chain joins TRBV29-1 to TRBJ1-4; TRBD1 aligns across 10 bases. Sequenced: tumor-adjacent breast tissue. The receptor was derived from a female donor with breast cancer. Some clones in this sample may be carry-over from other donors' samples. The CDR3 DNA follows: TGCAGCGCTGACACGACAGGGGGCGGTGGAAAACTGTTTTTT. Its translation: CSADTTGGGGKLFF.